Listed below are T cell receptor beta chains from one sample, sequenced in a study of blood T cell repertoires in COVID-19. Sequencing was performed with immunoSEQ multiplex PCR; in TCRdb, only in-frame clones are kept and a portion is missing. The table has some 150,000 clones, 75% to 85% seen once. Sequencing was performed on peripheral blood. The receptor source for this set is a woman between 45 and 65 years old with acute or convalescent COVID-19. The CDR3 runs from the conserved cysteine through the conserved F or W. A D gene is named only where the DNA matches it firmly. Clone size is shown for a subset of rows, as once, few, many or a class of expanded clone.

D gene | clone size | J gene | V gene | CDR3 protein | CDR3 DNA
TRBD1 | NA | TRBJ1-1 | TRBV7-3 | CASSQTGGNTEAFF | TGTGCCAGCAGCCAGACAGGGGGGAACACTGAAGCTTTCTTT
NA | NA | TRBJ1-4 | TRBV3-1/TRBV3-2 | CASSSLNEKLFF | TGTGCCAGCAGCTCTTTAAATGAAAAACTGTTTTTT
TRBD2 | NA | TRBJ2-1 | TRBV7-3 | CASSPFSGSYNEQFF | TGTGCCAGCAGCCCCTTTAGCGGGTCCTACAATGAGCAGTTCTTC
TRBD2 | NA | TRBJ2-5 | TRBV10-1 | CASLIWTSGREETQYF | TGCGCCAGCCTTATTTGGACTAGCGGGAGGGAAGAGACCCAGTACTTC
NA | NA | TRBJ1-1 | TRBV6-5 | CASGGRNTEAFF | TGTGCCAGCGGAGGGCGAAACACTGAAGCTTTCTTT
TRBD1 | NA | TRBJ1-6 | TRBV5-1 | CASSLAGQGRSPLHF | TGCGCCAGCAGCTTGGCGGGACAGGGACGTTCACCCCTCCACTTT
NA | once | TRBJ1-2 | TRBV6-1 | CASSEEGERYNGYTF | TGTGCCAGCAGTGAAGAGGGGGAGAGGTATAATGGCTACACCTTC
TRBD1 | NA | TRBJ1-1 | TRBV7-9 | CASSLAGGENTEAFF | TGTGCCAGCAGCTTAGCAGGGGGCGAAAACACTGAAGCTTTCTTT
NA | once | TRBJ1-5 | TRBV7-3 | CASSFNRGQPQHF | TGTGCCAGCAGCTTCAACCGGGGTCAGCCCCAGCATTTT
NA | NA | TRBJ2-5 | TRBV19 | CASSNIAGETQYF | TGTGCCAGTAGTAATATAGCTGGTGAGACCCAGTACTTC
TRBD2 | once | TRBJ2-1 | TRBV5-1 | CASEAGGLRGNEQFF | TGCGCCAGCGAAGCGGGGGGGCTTCGCGGCAATGAGCAGTTCTTC
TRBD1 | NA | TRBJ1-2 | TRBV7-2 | CASRHGTASNYGYTF | TGTGCCAGCAGACATGGGACAGCCTCTAACTATGGCTACACCTTC
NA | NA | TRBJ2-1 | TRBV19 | CASIPGLGKSEQFF | TGTGCCAGTATCCCTGGACTGGGCAAATCTGAGCAGTTCTTC
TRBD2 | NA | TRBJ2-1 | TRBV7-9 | CASSLTSGGTYNEQFF | TGTGCCAGCAGCCTGACTAGCGGGGGGACTTACAATGAGCAGTTCTTC
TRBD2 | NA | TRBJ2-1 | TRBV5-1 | CASSSSGGSYNEQFF | TGCGCCAGCAGCTCAAGCGGGGGCTCCTACAATGAGCAGTTCTTC
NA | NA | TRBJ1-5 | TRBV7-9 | CASSLDSSWSPSQPQHF | TGTGCCAGCAGCCTCGACAGTTCCTGGTCCCCCAGTCAGCCCCAGCATTTT
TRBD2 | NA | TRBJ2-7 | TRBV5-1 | CASSPEGFSGGSGQYF | TGCGCCAGCAGCCCCGAAGGGTTCTCGGGCGGGAGCGGGCAGTACTTC
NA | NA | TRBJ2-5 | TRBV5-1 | CASSGGRGQGQETQYF | TGCGCCAGCAGCGGGGGAAGGGGTCAGGGGCAAGAGACCCAGTACTTC
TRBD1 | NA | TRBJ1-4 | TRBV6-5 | CASRPGQINEKLFF | TGTGCCAGCAGGCCGGGACAGATAAATGAAAAACTGTTTTTT
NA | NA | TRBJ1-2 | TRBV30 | CAWSVPSGSGLYGYTF | TGTGCCTGGAGTGTACCCAGCGGCTCAGGACTCTATGGCTACACCTTC
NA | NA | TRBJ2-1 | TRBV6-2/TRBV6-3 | CASSYGPTPYNEQFF | TGTGCCAGCAGTTACGGCCCAACCCCCTACAATGAGCAGTTCTTC
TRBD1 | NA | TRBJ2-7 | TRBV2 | CASRETGGKQYF | TGTGCCAGCAGAGAGACAGGGGGCAAGCAGTACTTC
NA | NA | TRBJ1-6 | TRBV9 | CASSVQGSDSPLHF | TGTGCCAGCAGCGTACAGGGTTCGGATTCACCCCTCCACTTT
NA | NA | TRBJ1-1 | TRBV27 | CASSTSGRVDTEAFF | TGTGCCAGCAGTACCTCGGGGAGGGTTGACACTGAAGCTTTCTTT
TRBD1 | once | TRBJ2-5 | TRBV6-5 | CASRSTGVQETQYF | TGTGCCAGCAGGAGCACAGGGGTTCAAGAGACCCAGTACTTC
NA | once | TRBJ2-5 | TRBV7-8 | CASSFSPGHQETQYF | TGTGCCAGCAGCTTCTCCCCAGGTCACCAAGAGACCCAGTACTTC
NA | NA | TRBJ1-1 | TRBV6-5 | CASSYSEGGYTEAFF | TGTGCCAGCAGTTACTCGGAGGGCGGTTACACTGAAGCTTTCTTT
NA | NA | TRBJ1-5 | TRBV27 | CASSGSNQPQHF | TGTGCCAGCAGCGGTAGCAATCAGCCCCAGCATTTT
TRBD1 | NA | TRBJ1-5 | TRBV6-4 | CAPDRDNQPQHF | TGTGCCCCCGACAGGGACAATCAGCCCCAGCATTTT
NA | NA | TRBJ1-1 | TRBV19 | CASSGRGGFTEAFF | TGTGCCAGTAGTGGCCGGGGAGGGTTCACTGAAGCTTTCTTT
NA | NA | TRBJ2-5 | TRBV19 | CASSMLVAETQYF | TGTGCCAGTAGTATGTTGGTAGCTGAGACCCAGTACTTC
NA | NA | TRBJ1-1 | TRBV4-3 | CASSQHTQGWIAFF | TGCGCCAGCAGCCAACATACACAGGGATGGATAGCTTTCTTT
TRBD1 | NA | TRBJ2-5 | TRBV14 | CASSQIGQGLETQYF | TGTGCCAGCAGCCAAATTGGACAGGGGCTAGAGACCCAGTACTTC
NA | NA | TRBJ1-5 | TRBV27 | CASSQGITSNQPQHF | TGTGCCAGCAGTCAGGGAATCACAAGCAATCAGCCCCAGCATTTT
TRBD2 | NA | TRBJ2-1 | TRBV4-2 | CASSQDLSVGGGRNNEQFF | TGTGCCAGCAGCCAAGATCTTTCGGTTGGCGGGGGAAGGAACAATGAGCAGTTCTTC
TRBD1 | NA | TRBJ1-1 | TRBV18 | CASSQGTDTEAFF | TGTGCCAGCTCACAAGGGACAGACACTGAAGCTTTCTTT
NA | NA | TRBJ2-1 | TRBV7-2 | CASSPPSSPGQFF | TGTGCCAGCAGCCCACCGTCTAGTCCCGGGCAGTTCTTC
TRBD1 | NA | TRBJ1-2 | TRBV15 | CATSGRWIRGQPSNYGYTF | TGTGCCACCAGCGGGCGCTGGATCAGGGGGCAGCCCTCTAACTATGGCTACACCTTC
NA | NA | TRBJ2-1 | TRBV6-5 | CASNAWQGHEQFF | TGTGCCAGCAACGCATGGCAGGGGCATGAGCAGTTCTTC
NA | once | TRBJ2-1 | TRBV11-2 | CASSLMLALNEQFF | TGTGCCAGCAGCTTAATGCTAGCCCTCAATGAGCAGTTCTTC
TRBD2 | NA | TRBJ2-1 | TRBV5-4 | CASSFSGGAKWNEQFF | TGTGCCAGCAGCTTTAGCGGGGGGGCGAAGTGGAATGAGCAGTTCTTC
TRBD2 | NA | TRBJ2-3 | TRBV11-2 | CASSLDVSSGGATDTQYF | TGTGCCAGCAGCTTAGATGTTTCCAGCGGGGGGGCCACAGATACGCAGTATTTT
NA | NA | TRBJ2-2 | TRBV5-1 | CASSPTGTNTGELFF | TGCGCCAGCAGCCCCACAGGGACGAACACCGGGGAGCTGTTTTTT